These 2 T cell receptor beta chains share one sample of origin, sequenced in a study of cytomegalovirus exposure and HLA in healthy donors. PCR primers comprised 60 Vbeta and 13 Jbeta primers. Sequencing used immunoSEQ multiplex PCR; TCRdb keeps in-frame clones, though not all of them. The data show some 20,000 clones, and the top ten clones hold 22%. Source material: PBMCs. These receptor sequences come from a man aged 55-75 years in good health and CMV-seropositive.

The chain couples TRBV30 to TRBJ2-5; tentatively, D is TRBD2 (6 bases). The CDR3 extends over 15 amino acids. The V and J ends lost 0 bases and 1 base respectively, with 12 bases between them. CDR1 and CDR2 from the germline V gene are GTSNPN and SVGIG (reference sequence). The CDR3 region is CAWSVGASAQETQYF. The CDR3 DNA sequence: TGTGCCTGGAGTGTAGGGGCTAGCGCCCAAGAGACCCAGTACTTC.

The V call is TRBV29-1, the J call TRBJ2-1; 8 bases agree with TRBD2. With 5 bases clipped from V and 7 bases from J, the junction kept 10 bases outside the gene matches. From germline, CDR1 is SQVTM and CDR2 ANQGSEA. This CDR3 is 14 amino acids long. The CDR3 DNA is TGCAGCGTTTCATCTCGGGGGACTAGTAATGAGCAGTTCTTC. It codes for CSVSSRGTSNEQFF.